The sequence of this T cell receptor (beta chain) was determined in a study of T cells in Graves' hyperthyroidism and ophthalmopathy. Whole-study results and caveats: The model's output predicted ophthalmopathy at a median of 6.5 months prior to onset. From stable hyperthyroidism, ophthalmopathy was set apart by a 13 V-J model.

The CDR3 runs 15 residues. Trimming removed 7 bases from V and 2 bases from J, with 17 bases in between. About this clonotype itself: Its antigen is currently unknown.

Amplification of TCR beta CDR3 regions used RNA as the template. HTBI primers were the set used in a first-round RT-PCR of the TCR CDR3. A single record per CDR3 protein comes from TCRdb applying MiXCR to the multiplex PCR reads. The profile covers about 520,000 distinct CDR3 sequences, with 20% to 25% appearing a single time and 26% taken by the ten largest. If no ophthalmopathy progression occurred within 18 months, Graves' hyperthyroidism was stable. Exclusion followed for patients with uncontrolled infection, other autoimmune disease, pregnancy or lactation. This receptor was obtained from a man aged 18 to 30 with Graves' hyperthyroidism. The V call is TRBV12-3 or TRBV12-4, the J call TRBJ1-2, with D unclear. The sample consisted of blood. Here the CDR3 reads CASNPSGKGNYGYTF. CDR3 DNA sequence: TGTGCCAGCAATCCCTCTGGCAAGGGAAACTATGGCTACACCTTC.